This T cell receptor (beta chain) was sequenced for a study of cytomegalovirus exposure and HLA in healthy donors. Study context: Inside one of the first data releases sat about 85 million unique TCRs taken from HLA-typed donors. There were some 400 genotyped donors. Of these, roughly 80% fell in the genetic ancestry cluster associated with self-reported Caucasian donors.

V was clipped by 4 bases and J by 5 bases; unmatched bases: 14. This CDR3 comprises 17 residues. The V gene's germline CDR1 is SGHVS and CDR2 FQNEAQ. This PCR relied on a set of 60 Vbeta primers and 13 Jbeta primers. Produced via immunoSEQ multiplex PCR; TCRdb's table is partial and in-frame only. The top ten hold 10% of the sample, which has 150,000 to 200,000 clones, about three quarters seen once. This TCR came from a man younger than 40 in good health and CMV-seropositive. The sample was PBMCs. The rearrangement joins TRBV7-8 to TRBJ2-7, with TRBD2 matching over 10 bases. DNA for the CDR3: TGTGCCAGCAGCTCCATCAGACAGCGGGAGGGCCTCCACGAGCAGTACTTC. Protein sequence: CASSSIRQREGLHEQYF. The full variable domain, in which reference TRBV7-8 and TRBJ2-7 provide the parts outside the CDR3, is GAGVSQSPRYKVAKRGQDVALRCDPISGHVSLFWYQQALGQGPEFLTYFQNEAQLDKSGLPSDRFFAERPEGSVSTLKIQRTQQEDSAVYLCASSSIRQREGLHEQYFGPGTRLTVT.